Below are 2 T cell receptor beta chains sequenced from a single sample in a study of T cells in Graves' hyperthyroidism and ophthalmopathy. The investigators amplified TCR beta CDR3 regions from RNA transcripts. The primer set for the first-round RT-PCR of the TCR CDR3 was HTBI. Each CDR3 protein is one row after TCRdb ran MiXCR on the multiplex PCR reads. The sample lists 600,000 to 900,000 distinct CDR3 sequences; 16% were seen once. The sample taken for sequencing was blood. These receptors were taken from a man aged 18 to 29 with Graves' hyperthyroidism.

This clonotype was detected only once. The CDR3 is CASTRLSSYEQYF. CDR3 bases: TGTGCCAGCACCCGTCTCAGCTCCTACGAGCAGTACTTC. The chain combines TRBV5-8 with TRBJ2-7, with unresolved D. This CDR3 comprises 13 residues. V lost 6 bases to trimming and J lost 0 bases, with 10 bases between them. CDR1 SGHTS and CDR2 YDEGEE come from the germline V gene.

The chain carries TRBV25-1 and TRBJ1-1, with a tentative D call TRBD1 (6 bases). Between the trimmed V and J ends, which lost 8 bases and 4 bases, there was a span of 20 bases. The germline V gene has CDR1 MGHDK and CDR2 SYGVNS. The CDR3 is 15 residues long. The CDR3 spells CASRTSIGGPTEAFF. The CDR3 nucleotides are TGTGCCAGCCGGACCTCCATCGGGGGCCCCACTGAAGCTTTCTTT.